The 20 T cell receptor beta chains in this list originate from one sample, sequenced in a study of beta chain features in type 1 diabetes. Expressed TCRB transcripts were sequenced because the entire RNA isolate underwent reverse transcription. TCRdb's table, derived via immunoSEQ multiplex PCR, lists solely in-frame clones and lacks some. The top ten hold 0.015% of the sample, which has a few hundred thousand clones, around 10% seen once. The source material was naive CD4+ T cells from blood. These receptors were taken from a woman in her 30s in good health.

The chain links TRBV5-1 to TRBJ2-1; 9 bases match TRBD2. The CDR3 extends over 15 amino acids. Germline lookup yields CDR1 SGHRS and CDR2 YFSETQ. The ends lost 4 bases at V and 2 bases at J; junction bases unmatched: 4. CDR3 DNA: TGCGCCAGCAGCGCTTCTAGCGGGGCCTACAATGAGCAGTTCTTC. The encoded protein is CASSASSGAYNEQFF.

This clone has a handful of counts. CDR3 bases: TGTGCCAGCAGCCTGGGACTAGCAACAGATACGCAGTATTTT. Protein sequence: CASSLGLATDTQYF. The chain recombines TRBV6-5 with TRBJ2-3; TRBD2 aligns across 9 bases. V shed 6 bases and J 3 bases; nucleotides not matched to a gene: 4. CDR1 is MNHEY, CDR2 SVGAGI, per germline. The CDR3 extends over 14 amino acids.

The chain links TRBV4-2 to TRBJ2-5, with D possibly TRBD2 on 7 matching bases. This CDR3 is built from 15 residues. Germline CDR1 and CDR2: LGHNA and YNFKEQ. The V and J ends lost 1 base and 4 bases respectively, with 13 bases between them. The CDR3 loop reads CASSQGRGGGETQYF. In DNA form, the CDR3 reads TGTGCCAGCAGCCAAGGTCGAGGGGGGGGAGAGACCCAGTACTTC.

V and J are TRBV6-5 and TRBJ2-1, with 9 bases that match TRBD2. The germline CDR1 and CDR2 sequences are MNHEY and SVGAGI. The CDR3 length is 15 residues. The ends lost 2 bases at V and 8 bases at J; junction bases unmatched: 7. The CDR3 spells CASSYGREGLYEQFF. The CDR3 DNA sequence: TGTGCCAGCAGTTACGGGCGGGAGGGCCTGTATGAGCAGTTCTTC.

The genes are TRBV28 and TRBJ2-2; 7 bases agree with TRBD1. The ends lost 4 bases at V and 2 bases at J; junction bases unmatched: 4. Per the germline V gene, CDR1 is MDHEN and CDR2 is SYDVKM. The CDR3 totals 15 residues. The CDR3 loop reads CASSSTGFNTGELFF. CDR3 nucleotides: TGTGCCAGCAGTTCGACAGGGTTTAACACCGGGGAGCTGTTTTTT.

This clone has just a few counts. The CDR3 coding sequence is TGTGCCAGTAGTATTCCTGGACTGCAAGAGACCCAGTACTTC. This gives the protein CASSIPGLQETQYF. The chain employs TRBV19 and TRBJ2-5, with D perhaps TRBD2 (5 bases). The CDR3 has 14 amino acids. Trimming removed 3 bases at V and 2 bases at J, with 10 bases between. The V gene's germline CDR1 is LNHDA and CDR2 SQIVND (reference sequence).

The chain joins TRBV18 to TRBJ2-7; TRBD1 agrees at 9 bases. V gave up 6 bases and J gave up 5 bases; unmatched junction bases: 8. The germline V gene has CDR1 KGHSH and CDR2 LQKENI. The CDR3 contains 14 residues. The chain's CDR3 is CASSSRDRVHEQYF. The CDR3 coding sequence is TGTGCCAGCTCCTCCCGGGACAGGGTACACGAGCAGTACTTC.

The chain employs TRBV4-2 and TRBJ2-1, with 12 bases that match TRBD2. The germline V gene encodes CDR1 LGHNA and CDR2 YNFKEQ. Trimming at V came to 2 bases and at J to 2 bases, leaving 4 bases not matched to a gene. This CDR3 has 17 amino acids. CDR3 loop: CASSQILAGGPYNEQFF. CDR3 sequence (DNA): TGTGCCAGCAGCCAAATTCTAGCGGGAGGGCCCTACAATGAGCAGTTCTTC.

This clone came up a few times. The chain links TRBV7-3 to TRBJ2-3; D ambiguous. CDR3 length: 16 amino acids. V gave up 2 bases and J gave up 1 base, with 13 bases separating them. Germline CDR1 SGHTA, CDR2 FQGTGA. The CDR3 coding sequence is TGTGCCAGCAGCTTACAAGCGCAATCCCGCACAGATACGCAGTATTTT. Its protein product is CASSLQAQSRTDTQYF.

The chain recombines TRBV28 with TRBJ1-1; D gene unclear. Trimming shortened V by 5 bases and J by 0 bases, and 13 bases separated the two germline ends. Germline V gives CDR1 MDHEN, CDR2 SYDVKM. CDR3 length: 15 residues. The CDR3 is CASSAHGVLNTEAFF. The CDR3 DNA sequence: TGTGCCAGCAGTGCCCACGGGGTTCTGAACACTGAAGCTTTCTTT.

This clone has only a few counts. The chain is built from TRBV5-4 and TRBJ2-5; 10 positions agree with TRBD2. V gave up 0 bases and J gave up 5 bases; unmatched junction bases: 7. Germline lookup yields CDR1 SGHNT and CDR2 YYREEE (reference sequence). CDR3 length equals 16 residues. The CDR3 loop reads CASSLAPAGGVETQYF. The CDR3 coding sequence is TGTGCCAGCAGCTTGGCGCCAGCGGGAGGGGTGGAGACCCAGTACTTC.

The chain couples TRBV30 to TRBJ2-7; D is possibly TRBD1 (5 bases). Between the trimmed V and J ends, which lost 3 bases and 0 bases, there was a span of 12 bases. CDR1 is GTSNPN, CDR2 SVGIG, per germline (reference sequence). The CDR3 sequence is 14 residues long. CDR3 region: CAWRVRGPSYEQYF. As DNA, the CDR3 is TGTGCCTGGAGGGTTAGGGGCCCCTCCTACGAGCAGTACTTC.

The V and J genes are TRBV21-1 and TRBJ2-5; no check of the table's D call, TRBD2, against the DNA was made. TRBV21-1 is marked as a pseudogene. The CDR3 consists of 14 residues. In DNA, the CDR3 is TGTGCCAGCAGCAAAGCGAGGGTCCAAGAGACCCAGTACTTC. Translating gives CASSKARVQETQYF.

This clone was seen more than once but under ten times. This chain joins TRBV18 and TRBJ2-7; 10 bases fit TRBD1. Looked up from germline, CDR1 is KGHSH and CDR2 is LQKENI. The trim removed 2 bases at V and 6 bases at J, leaving 7 bases unmatched. The CDR3 extends over 15 amino acids. CDR3 sequence: CASSPSGQGLGEQYF. DNA of the CDR3: TGTGCCAGCTCACCATCGGGACAGGGGCTTGGCGAGCAGTACTTC.

This clone came up a few times. CDR3 coding DNA: TGCGCCAGCACCTCCTTGGAGGGAGGGTATGGCTACACCTTC. It is translated as CASTSLEGGYGYTF. V is TRBV5-1 and J is TRBJ1-2, with unresolved D. Germline values: CDR1 SGHRS, CDR2 YFSETQ. The V end lost 6 bases, the J end lost 5 bases, and 17 bases lay between the germline ends. CDR3 length: 14 amino acids.

The chain recombines TRBV4-3 with TRBJ2-3, with 8 bases identical to TRBD2. In germline, CDR1 is LGHNA, CDR2 YSLEER. J gave up 4 bases and V 4 bases, and 13 bases lay outside the gene matches. The CDR3 runs to 17 residues. The DNA for the CDR3 is TGCGCCAGCAGCCCTCGACCCAGCGGGAGCGTATCAGATACGCAGTATTTT. Translating gives CASSPRPSGSVSDTQYF.

In its sample, this clone was seen a few times. The chain carries TRBV9 and TRBJ1-1; 7 positions match TRBD1. The V gene end was trimmed by 4 bases and the J gene end by 8 bases; junction bases not matched to a gene: 5. Germline V gene data show CDR1 as SGDLS and CDR2 as YYNGEE. CDR3 size: 12 residues. The CDR3 spells CASSPQGREAFF. CDR3 in DNA: TGTGCCAGCAGCCCACAGGGGCGGGAAGCTTTCTTT.

This clone was seen a handful of times. The chain combines TRBV7-3 with TRBJ2-1, with TRBD2 matching 8 bases. From germline, CDR1 is SGHTA and CDR2 FQGTGA. CDR3 length: 15 amino acids. V was pared by 4 bases and J by 3 bases, with 5 bases of the junction left unmatched. CDR3 region: CASSSSGTSYNEQFF. The CDR3 DNA is TGTGCCAGCAGCTCCTCCGGGACTAGCTACAATGAGCAGTTCTTC.

The chain employs TRBV9 and TRBJ1-2; a possible D gene is TRBD1 (5 bases). CDR1 SGDLS and CDR2 YYNGEE come from the germline V gene. V lost 7 bases, J lost 8 bases, and 21 bases lay in between. The length of the CDR3 is 14 residues. The DNA of the CDR3 is TGTGCCAGCGGCCAGGGCGATACCCTAGGGGGCTACACCTTC. Amino acid sequence: CASGQGDTLGGYTF.

The rearrangement joins TRBV15 to TRBJ1-5; 7 bases line up with TRBD1. Germline lookup yields CDR1 LNHNV and CDR2 YYDKDF (reference sequence). The CDR3 loop spans 15 amino acids. V was pared by 0 bases and J by 9 bases, with 8 bases of the junction left unmatched. The CDR3: CATSRDRQGGRPQHF. The CDR3 DNA reads TGTGCCACCAGCAGAGATCGACAGGGCGGTCGGCCCCAGCATTTT.